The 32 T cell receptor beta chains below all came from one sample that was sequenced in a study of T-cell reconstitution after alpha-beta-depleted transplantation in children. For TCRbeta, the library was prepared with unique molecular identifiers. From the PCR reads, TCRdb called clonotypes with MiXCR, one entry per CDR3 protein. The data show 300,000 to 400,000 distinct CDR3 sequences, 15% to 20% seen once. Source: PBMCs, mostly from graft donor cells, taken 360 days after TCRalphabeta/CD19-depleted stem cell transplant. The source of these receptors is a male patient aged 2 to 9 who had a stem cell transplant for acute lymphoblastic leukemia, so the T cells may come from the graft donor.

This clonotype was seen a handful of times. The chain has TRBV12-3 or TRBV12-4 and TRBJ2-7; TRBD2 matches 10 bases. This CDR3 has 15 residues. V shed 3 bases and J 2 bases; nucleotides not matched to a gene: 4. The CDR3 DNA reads TGTGCCAGCAGTTTGGAACTAGCGGGAACCTACGAGCAGTACTTC. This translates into CASSLELAGTYEQYF.

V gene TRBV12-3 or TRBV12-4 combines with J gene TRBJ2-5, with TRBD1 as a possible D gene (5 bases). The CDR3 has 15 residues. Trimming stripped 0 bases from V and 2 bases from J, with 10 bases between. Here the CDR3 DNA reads TGTGCCAGCAGTTTAGCTTGGACATCACAAGAGACCCAGTACTTC. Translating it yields CASSLAWTSQETQYF.

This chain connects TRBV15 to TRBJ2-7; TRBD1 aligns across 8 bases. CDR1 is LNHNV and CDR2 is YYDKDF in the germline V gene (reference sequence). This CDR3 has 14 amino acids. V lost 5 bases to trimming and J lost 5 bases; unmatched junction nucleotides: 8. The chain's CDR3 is CATSWTGRPDEQYF. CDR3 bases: TGTGCCACCAGCTGGACAGGGAGGCCCGACGAGCAGTACTTC. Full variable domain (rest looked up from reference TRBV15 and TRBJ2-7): DAMVIQNPRYQVTQFGKPVTLSCSQTLNHNVMYWYQQKSSQAPKLLFHYYDKDFNNEADTPDNFQSRRPNTSFCFLDIRSPGLGDTAMYLCATSWTGRPDEQYFGPGTRLTVT.

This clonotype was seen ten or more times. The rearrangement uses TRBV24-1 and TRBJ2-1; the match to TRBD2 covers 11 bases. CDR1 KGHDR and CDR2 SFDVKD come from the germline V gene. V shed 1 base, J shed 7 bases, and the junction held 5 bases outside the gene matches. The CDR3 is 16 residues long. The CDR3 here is CATSDFSGRAGNEQFF. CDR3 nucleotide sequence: TGTGCCACCAGTGATTTTAGCGGGAGGGCCGGTAATGAGCAGTTCTTC.

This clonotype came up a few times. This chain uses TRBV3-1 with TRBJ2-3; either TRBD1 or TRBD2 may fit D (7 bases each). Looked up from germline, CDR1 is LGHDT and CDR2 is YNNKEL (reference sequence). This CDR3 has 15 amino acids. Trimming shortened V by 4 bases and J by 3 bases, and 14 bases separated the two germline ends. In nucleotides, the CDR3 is TGTGCCAGCAGCCCGACCAGGGGGGGTACAGATACGCAGTATTTT. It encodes CASSPTRGGTDTQYF.

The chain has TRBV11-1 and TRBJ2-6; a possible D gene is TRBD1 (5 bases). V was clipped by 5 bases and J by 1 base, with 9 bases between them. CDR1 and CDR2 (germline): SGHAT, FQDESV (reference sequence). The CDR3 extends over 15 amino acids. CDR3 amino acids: CASSRPGSGANVLTF. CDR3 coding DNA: TGTGCCAGCAGCCGTCCAGGGTCTGGGGCCAACGTCCTGACTTTC.

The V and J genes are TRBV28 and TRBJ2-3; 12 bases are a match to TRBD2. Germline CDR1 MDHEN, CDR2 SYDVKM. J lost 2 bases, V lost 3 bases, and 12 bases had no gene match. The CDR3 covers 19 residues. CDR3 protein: CASSFGLAGGPPYTDTQYF. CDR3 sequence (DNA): TGTGCCAGCAGTTTCGGGCTAGCGGGAGGGCCTCCCTACACAGATACGCAGTATTTT.

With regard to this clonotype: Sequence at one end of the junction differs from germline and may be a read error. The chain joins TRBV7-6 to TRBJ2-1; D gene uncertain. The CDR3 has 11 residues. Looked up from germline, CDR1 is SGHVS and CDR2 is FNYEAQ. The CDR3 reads CAGSLDNEQFF. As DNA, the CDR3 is TGTGCCGGCAGCTTAGACAATGAGCAGTTCTTC.

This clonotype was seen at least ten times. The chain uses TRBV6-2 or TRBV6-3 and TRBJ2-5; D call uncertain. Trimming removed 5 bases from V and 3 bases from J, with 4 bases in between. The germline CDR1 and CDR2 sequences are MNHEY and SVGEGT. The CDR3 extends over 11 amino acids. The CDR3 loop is CASSRKETQYF. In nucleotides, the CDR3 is TGTGCCAGCAGTAGAAAAGAGACCCAGTACTTC.

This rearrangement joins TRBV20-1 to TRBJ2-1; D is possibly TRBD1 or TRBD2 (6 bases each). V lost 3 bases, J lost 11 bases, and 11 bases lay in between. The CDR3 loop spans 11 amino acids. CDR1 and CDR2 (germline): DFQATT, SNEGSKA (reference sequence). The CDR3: CSASWGAQQFF. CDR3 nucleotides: TGCAGTGCTAGCTGGGGGGCCCAGCAGTTCTTC.

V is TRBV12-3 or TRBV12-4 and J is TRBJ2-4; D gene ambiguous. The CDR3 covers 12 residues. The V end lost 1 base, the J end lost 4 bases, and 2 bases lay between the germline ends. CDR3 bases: TGTGCCAGCAGTTTAGTGAAAAACATTCAGTACTTC. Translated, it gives CASSLVKNIQYF.

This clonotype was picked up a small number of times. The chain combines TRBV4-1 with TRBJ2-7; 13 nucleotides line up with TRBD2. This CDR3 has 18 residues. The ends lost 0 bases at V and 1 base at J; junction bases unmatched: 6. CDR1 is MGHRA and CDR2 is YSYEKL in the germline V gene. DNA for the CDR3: TGCGCCAGCAGCCAAGATGTACTAGCGGGAGGGGTATCCTACGAGCAGTACTTC. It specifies CASSQDVLAGGVSYEQYF.

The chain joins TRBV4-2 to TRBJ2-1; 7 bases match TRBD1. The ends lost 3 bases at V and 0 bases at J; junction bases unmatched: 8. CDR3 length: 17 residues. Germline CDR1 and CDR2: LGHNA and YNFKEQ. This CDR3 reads CASSQAYRGSSYNEQFF. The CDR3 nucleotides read TGTGCCAGCAGCCAGGCGTACAGGGGCAGCTCCTACAATGAGCAGTTCTTC.

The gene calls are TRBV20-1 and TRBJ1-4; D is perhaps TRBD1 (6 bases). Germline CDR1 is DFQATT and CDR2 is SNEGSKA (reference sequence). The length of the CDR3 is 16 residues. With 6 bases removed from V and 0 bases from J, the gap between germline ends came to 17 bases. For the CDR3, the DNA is TGCAGTGCCCGCGGACAGCGCTTTGCAACTAATGAAAAACTGTTTTTT. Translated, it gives CSARGQRFATNEKLFF.

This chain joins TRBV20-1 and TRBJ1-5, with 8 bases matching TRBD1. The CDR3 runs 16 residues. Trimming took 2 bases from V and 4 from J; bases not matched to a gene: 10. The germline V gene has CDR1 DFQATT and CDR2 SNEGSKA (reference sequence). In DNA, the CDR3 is TGCAGTGCTAGACGCTTGGACAGGGAGTCGAATCAGCCCCAGCATTTT. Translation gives CSARRLDRESNQPQHF.

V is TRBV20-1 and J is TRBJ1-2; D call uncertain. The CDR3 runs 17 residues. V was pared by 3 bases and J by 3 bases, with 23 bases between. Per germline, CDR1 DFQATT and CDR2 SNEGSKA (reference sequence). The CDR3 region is CSASAFPRDYIDYGYTF. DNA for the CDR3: TGCAGTGCTAGCGCTTTTCCCCGAGACTACATTGACTATGGCTACACCTTC.

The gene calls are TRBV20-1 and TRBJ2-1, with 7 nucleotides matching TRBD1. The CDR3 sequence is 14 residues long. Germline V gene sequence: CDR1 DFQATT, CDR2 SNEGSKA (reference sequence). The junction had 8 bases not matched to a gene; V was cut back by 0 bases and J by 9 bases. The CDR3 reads CSARDRQGFGEQFF. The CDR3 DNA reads TGCAGTGCTAGAGATCGACAGGGTTTCGGTGAGCAGTTCTTC.

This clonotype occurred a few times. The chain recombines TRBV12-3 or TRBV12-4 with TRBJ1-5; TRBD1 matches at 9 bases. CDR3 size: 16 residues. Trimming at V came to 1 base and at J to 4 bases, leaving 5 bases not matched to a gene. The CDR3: CASSLGPGQGNQPQHF. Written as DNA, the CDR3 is TGTGCCAGCAGTTTAGGACCGGGACAGGGAAATCAGCCCCAGCATTTT.

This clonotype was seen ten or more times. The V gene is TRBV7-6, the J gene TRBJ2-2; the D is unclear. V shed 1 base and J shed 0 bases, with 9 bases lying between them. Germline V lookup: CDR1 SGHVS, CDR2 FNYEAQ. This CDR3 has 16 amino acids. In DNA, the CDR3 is TGTGCCAGCAGCTTAGACTTCAGGCCGAACACCGGGGAGCTGTTTTTT. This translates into CASSLDFRPNTGELFF.

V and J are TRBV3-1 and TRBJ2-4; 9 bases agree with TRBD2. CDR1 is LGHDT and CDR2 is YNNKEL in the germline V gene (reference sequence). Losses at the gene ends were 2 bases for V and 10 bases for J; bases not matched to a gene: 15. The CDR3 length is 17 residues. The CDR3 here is CASSQNPSGSGGSIQYF. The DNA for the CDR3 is TGTGCCAGCAGCCAAAACCCTTCTGGCAGCGGGGGGAGTATTCAGTACTTC.

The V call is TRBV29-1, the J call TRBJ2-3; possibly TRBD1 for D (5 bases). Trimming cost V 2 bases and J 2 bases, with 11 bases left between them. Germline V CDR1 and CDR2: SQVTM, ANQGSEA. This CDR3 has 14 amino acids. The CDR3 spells CSVERGGLTDTQYF. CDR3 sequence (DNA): TGCAGCGTTGAAAGGGGTGGTCTCACAGATACGCAGTATTTT.

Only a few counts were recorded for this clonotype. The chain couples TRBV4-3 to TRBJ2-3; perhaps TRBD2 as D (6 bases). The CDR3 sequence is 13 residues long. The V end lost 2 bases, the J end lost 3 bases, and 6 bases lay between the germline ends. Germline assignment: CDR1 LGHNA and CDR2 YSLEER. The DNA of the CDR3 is TGCGCCAGCAGCCAACGGGGGACAGATACGCAGTATTTT. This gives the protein CASSQRGTDTQYF.

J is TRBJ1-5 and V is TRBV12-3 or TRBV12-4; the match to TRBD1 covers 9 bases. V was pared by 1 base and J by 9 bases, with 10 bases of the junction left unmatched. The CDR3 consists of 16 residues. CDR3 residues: CASSLGTGVHGGPQHF. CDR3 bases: TGTGCCAGCAGTTTAGGGACAGGGGTCCATGGGGGGCCCCAGCATTTT.

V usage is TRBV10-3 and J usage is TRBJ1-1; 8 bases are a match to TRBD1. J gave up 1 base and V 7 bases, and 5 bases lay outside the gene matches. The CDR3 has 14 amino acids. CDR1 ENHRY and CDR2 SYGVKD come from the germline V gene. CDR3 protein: CAITPDRGNTEAFF. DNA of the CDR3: TGTGCCATCACCCCCGACAGGGGGAACACTGAAGCTTTCTTT.

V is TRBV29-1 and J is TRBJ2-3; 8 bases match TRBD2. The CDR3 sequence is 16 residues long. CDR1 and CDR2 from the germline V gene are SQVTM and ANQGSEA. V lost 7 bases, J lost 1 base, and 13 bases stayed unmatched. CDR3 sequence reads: CSALWASGRRTDTQYF. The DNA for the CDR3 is TGCAGCGCGCTCTGGGCGAGCGGGAGACGCACAGATACGCAGTATTTT.

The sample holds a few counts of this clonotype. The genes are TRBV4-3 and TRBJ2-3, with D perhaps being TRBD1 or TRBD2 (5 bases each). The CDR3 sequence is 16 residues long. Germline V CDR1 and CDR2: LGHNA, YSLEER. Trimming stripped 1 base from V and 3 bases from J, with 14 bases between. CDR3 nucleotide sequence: TGCGCCAGCAGCCAAGGGGCGCGGTGGGGGACAGATACGCAGTATTTT. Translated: CASSQGARWGTDTQYF.

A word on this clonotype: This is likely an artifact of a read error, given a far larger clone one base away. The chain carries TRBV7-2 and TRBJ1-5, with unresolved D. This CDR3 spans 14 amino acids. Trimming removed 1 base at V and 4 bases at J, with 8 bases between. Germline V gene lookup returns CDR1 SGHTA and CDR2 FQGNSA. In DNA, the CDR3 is TGTGCCAGCAGCTTAGGTCAGGAGAATCAGCCCCAGCATTTT. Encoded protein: CASSLGQENQPQHF.

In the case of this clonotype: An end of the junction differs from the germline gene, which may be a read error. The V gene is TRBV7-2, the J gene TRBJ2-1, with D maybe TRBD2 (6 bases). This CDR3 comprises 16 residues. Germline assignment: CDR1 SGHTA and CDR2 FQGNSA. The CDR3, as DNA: TGTGCCAGCAGCTTAGCGCCCCTAGCGTACAACAATGAGCAGTTGTTC. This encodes CASSLAPLAYNNEQLF.

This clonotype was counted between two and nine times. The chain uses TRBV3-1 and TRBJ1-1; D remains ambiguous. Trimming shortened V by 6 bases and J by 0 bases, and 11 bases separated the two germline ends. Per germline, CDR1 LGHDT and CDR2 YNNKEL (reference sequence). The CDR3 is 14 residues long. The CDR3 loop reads CASSLLALNTEAFF. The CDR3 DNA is TGTGCCAGCAGTCTACTCGCCCTGAACACTGAAGCTTTCTTT.

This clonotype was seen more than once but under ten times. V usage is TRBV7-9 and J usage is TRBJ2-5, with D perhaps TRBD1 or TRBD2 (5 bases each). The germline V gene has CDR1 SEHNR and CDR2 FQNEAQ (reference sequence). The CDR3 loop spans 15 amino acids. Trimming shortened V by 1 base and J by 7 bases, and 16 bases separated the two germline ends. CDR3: CASSLEGMRGGTQYF. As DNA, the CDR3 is TGTGCCAGCAGCTTAGAGGGCATGAGGGGCGGGACCCAGTACTTC.

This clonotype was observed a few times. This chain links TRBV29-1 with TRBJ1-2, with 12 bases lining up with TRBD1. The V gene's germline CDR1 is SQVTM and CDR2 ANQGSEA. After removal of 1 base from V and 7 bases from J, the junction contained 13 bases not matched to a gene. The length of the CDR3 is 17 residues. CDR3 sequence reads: CSVEGLGTGQGALGYTF. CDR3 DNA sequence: TGCAGCGTTGAAGGGCTGGGTACGGGACAGGGGGCGCTTGGCTACACCTTC.

The chain's CDR3 is CSVGRSGGTEAFF. The CDR3 coding sequence is TGCAGCGTTGGACGAAGTGGGGGCACTGAAGCTTTCTTT. The V and J genes are TRBV29-1 and TRBJ1-1; TRBD1 is a possible D gene (5 bases). The germline gives CDR1 SQVTM, CDR2 ANQGSEA. The V gene lost 4 bases and the J gene lost 4 bases, with 13 bases spanning the gap. This CDR3 is built from 13 residues.